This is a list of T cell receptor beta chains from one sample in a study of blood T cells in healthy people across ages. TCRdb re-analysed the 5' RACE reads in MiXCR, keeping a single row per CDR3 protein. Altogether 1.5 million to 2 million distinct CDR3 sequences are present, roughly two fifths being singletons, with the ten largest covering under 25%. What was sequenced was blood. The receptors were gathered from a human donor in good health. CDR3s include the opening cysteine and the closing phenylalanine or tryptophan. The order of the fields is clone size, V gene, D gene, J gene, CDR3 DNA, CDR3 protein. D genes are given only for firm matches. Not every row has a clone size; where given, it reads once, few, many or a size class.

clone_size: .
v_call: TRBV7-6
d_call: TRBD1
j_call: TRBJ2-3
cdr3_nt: TGTGCCAGCAGCTTCGGACAGGGGCCCCACACAGATACGCAGTATTTT
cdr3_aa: CASSFGQGPHTDTQYF

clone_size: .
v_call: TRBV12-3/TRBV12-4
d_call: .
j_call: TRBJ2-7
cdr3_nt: TGTGCCAGCAGTTCAACGGGGGCCGGGTACGAGCAGTACTTC
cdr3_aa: CASSSTGAGYEQYF

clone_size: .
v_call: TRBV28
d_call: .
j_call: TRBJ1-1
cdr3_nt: TGTGCCAGCAAATACGGCACTGAAGCTTTCTTT
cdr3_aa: CASKYGTEAFF

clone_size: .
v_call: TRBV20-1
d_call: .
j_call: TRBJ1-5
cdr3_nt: TGCAGTGCCTTAGACCCCTCGGGCCAGCCCCAGCATTTT
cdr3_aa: CSALDPSGQPQHF

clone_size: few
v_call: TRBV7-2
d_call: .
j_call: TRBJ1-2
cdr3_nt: TGTGCCAGCAGCTTAGCTACAGGGACTTCGAACTATGGCTACACCTTC
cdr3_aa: CASSLATGTSNYGYTF

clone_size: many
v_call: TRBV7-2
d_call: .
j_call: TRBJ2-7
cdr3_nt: TGTGCCAGCAGCTTACGGGGACTCACCTACGAGCAGTACTTC
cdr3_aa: CASSLRGLTYEQYF

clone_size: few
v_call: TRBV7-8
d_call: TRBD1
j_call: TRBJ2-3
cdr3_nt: TGTGCCAGCAGCTTAGCCGGGACAGGGCTGGAGGATACGCAGTATTTT
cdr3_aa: CASSLAGTGLEDTQYF

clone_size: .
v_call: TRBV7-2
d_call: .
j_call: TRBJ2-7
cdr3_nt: TGTGCCAGCAGCGTAGTGAGCGCAGCCTACGAGCAGTACTTC
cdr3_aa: CASSVVSAAYEQYF

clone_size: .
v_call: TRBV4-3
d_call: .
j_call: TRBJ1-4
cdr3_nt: TGCGCCAGCAGCCAAGGACCGGGACGGCTGAATGAAAAACTGTTTTTT
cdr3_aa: CASSQGPGRLNEKLFF

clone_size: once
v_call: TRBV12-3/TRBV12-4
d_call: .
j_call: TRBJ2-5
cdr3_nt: TGTGCCAGCAGTACAGGGATGGGTGGGGAGCAGTACTTC
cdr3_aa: CASSTGMGGEQYF

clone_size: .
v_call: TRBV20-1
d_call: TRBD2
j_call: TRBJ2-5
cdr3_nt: TGCAGTGCTAAATACGTGCGGGGGGGCCTCGGGACCCAGTACTTC
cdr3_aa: CSAKYVRGGLGTQYF

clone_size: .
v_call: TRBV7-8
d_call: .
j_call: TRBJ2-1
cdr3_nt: TGTGCCAGCAGCTTCAGTCCAGGGGTCAATGAGCAGTTCTTC
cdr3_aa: CASSFSPGVNEQFF

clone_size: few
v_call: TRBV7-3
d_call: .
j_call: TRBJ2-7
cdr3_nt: TGTGCCAGCAGCTCACGACAGGCTGGCGAGCAGTACTTC
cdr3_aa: CASSSRQAGEQYF

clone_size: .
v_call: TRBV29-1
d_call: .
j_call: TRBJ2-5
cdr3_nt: TGCAGCGTTAGGGCTTCAGCGGGTGAGACCCAGTACTTC
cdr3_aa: CSVRASAGETQYF

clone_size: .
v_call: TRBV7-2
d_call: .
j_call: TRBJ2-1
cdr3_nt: TGTGCCAGCAGCCATGTAGGGGACGATTACAATGAGCAGTTCTTC
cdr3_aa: CASSHVGDDYNEQFF

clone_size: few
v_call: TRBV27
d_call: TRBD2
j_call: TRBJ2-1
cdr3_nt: TGTGCCAGCAGTTTAAGGGGCGGGGGATGGCAGTTCTTC
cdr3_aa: CASSLRGGGWQFF

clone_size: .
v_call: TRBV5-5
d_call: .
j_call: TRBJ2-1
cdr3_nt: TGTGCCAGCAGCTTGGGGACCTTCGCAAGGAAATACAATGAGCAGTTCTTC
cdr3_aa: CASSLGTFARKYNEQFF

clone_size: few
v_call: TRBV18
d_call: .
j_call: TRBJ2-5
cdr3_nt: TGTGCCAGCCACCAAGGACCCCAAGAGACCCAGTACTTC
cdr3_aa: CASHQGPQETQYF

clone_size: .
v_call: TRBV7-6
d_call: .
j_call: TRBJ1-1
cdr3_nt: TGTGCCAGCAGCTTAGGAGTCCGTCCGAGCCTCAACACTGAAGCTTTCTTT
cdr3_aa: CASSLGVRPSLNTEAFF

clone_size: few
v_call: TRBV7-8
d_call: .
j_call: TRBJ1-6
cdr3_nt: TGTGCCAGCAGCCCCGGGGTAGGTAATTCACCCCTCCACTTT
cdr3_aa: CASSPGVGNSPLHF

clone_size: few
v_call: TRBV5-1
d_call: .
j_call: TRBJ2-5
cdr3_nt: TGCGCCAGCAGCTTGGCAAGGGCAGGCGGTCAAGAGACCCAGTACTTC
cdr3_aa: CASSLARAGGQETQYF

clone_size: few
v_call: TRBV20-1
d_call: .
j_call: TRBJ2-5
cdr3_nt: TGCAGTGCTAGAGAATTAGGGCGGGAGACCCAGTACTTC
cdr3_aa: CSARELGRETQYF

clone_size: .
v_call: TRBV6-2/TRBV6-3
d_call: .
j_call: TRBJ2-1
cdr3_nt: TGTGCCAGCAGATCTACTAGATCTTCCTACAATGAGCAGTTCTTC
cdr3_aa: CASRSTRSSYNEQFF

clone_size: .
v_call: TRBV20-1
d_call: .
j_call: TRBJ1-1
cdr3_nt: TGCAGTGCTAGAGCGACAGGACAGAACACTGAAGCTTTCTTT
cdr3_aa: CSARATGQNTEAFF

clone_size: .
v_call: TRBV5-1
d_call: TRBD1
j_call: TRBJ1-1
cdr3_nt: TGCGCCAGCAGCACCGGGACAGGGGGCAACACTGAAGCTTTCTTT
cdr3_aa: CASSTGTGGNTEAFF

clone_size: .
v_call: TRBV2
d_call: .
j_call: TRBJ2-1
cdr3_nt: TGTGCCACCGCTCGGGGACACTCCTACAATGAGCAGTTCTTC
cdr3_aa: CATARGHSYNEQFF

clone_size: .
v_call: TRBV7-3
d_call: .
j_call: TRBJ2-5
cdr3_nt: TGTGCCAGCAGGTCTTTGCAGTCCCCAGAGACCCAGTACTTC
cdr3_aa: CASRSLQSPETQYF

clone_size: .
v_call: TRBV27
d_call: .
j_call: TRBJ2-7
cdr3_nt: TGTGCCAGCAGGTTATCGGGGGTCCCAGACGAGCAGTACTTC
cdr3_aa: CASRLSGVPDEQYF

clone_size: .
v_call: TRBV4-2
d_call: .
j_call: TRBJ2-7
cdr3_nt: TGTGCCAGCAGCCCCCAAGGGCAACAGGGCGGCTACGAGCAGTACTTC
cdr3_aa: CASSPQGQQGGYEQYF

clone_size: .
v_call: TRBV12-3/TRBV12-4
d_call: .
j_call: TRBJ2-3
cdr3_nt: TGTGCCAGCAGCCCCTCTAGGGGGCTAGCGGGTTCTTTTGAAGATACGCAGTATTTT
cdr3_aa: CASSPSRGLAGSFEDTQYF

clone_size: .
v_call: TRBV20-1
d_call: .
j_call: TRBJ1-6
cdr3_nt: TGCAGTGGAATAATCGGGCAGCTAAATTCACCCCTCCACTTT
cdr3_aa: CSGIIGQLNSPLHF

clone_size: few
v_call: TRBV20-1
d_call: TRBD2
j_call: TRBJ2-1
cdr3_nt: TGCAGCATCCTGAAGGCTAGCGGGGTTGCCTCCTACAATGAGCAGTTCTTC
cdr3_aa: CSILKASGVASYNEQFF

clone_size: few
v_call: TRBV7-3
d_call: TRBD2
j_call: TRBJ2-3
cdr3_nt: TGTGCCAGCAGCTCGTTAGCGGGGGGCAGTGGAGATACGCAGTATTTT
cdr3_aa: CASSSLAGGSGDTQYF

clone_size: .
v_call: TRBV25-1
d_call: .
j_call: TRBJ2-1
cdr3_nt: TGTGCCAGCAGTGAGGCGGGGAGCTATTACAATGAGCAGTTCTTC
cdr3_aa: CASSEAGSYYNEQFF

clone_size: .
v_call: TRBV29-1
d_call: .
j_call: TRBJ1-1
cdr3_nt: TGCAGCGTTGCTCCAGGGAGCTTCACTGAAGCTTTCTTT
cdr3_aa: CSVAPGSFTEAFF

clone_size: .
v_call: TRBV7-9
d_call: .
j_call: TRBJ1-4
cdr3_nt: TGTGCCAGCAGCTTTAATCCTAATGAAAAACTGTTTTTT
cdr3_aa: CASSFNPNEKLFF

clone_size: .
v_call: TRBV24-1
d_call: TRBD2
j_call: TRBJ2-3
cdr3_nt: TGTGCCATTAGCGGGGGGGGCAGGGATACGCAGTATTTT
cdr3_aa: CAISGGGRDTQYF

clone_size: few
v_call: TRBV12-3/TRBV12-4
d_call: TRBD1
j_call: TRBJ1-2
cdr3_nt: TGTGCCAGCAGTCTTCCAGGGGGCGCGCTTAGGGGCTACACCTTC
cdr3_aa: CASSLPGGALRGYTF

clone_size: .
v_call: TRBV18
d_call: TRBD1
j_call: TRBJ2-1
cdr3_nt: TGTGCCAGCTCACCACCGAGGGACAGGGGGCGAGGTGAGCAGTTCTTC
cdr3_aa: CASSPPRDRGRGEQFF

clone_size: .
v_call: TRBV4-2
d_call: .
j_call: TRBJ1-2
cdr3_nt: TGTGCCAGCAGCCAAGAACCCAGTCTCAACTATGGCTACACCTTC
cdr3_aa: CASSQEPSLNYGYTF

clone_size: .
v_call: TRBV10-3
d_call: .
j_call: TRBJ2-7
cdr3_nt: TGTGCCATCAGTGTGGACGGGTCCTACGAGCAGTACTTC
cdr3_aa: CAISVDGSYEQYF

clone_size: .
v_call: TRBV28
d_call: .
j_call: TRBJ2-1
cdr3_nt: TGTGCCAGCATCGAAAGGGGATGCAATGAGCAGTTCTTC
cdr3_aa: CASIERGCNEQFF

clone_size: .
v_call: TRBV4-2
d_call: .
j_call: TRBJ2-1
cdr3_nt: TGTGCCAGCAGCCGCTCGGGTTACAATGAGCAGTTCTTC
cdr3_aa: CASSRSGYNEQFF

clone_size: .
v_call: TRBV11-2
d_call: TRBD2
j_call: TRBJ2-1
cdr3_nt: TGTGCCAGCAGCTTTAGGAGCGCGGGGGGTAGGGAGCAGTTCTTC
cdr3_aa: CASSFRSAGGREQFF

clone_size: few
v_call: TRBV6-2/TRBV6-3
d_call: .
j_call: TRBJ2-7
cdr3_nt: TGTGCCAGCAGTTCCCGGGACGGCCCACGAGTTGCGCAGTACTTC
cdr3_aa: CASSSRDGPRVAQYF